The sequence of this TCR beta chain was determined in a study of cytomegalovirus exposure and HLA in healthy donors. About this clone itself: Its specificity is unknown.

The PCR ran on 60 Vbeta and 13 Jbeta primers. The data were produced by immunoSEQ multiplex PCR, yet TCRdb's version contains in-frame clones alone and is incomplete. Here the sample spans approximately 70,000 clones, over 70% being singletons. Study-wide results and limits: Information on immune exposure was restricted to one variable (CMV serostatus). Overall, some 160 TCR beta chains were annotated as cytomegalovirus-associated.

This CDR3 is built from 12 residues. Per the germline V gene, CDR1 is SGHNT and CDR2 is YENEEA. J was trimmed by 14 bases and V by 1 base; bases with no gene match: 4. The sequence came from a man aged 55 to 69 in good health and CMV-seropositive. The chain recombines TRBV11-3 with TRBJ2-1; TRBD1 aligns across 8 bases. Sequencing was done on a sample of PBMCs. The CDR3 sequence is CASSLAQGAKFF. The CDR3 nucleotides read TGTGCCAGCAGCTTAGCTCAGGGGGCGAAGTTCTTC.